This TCR beta chain was sequenced during a study of CD8 T cells in ankylosing spondylitis. Study results and limitations: A TCR beta motif of 8 or 9 highly homologous variants appeared characteristic of ankylosing spondylitis blood.

In this sample, this clonotype turned up a few times. Its antigen is still unknown. The V gene end was trimmed by 5 bases and the J gene end by 0 bases; junction bases not matched to a gene: 10. CDR3 size: 18 residues. Per the germline V gene, CDR1 is MNHEY and CDR2 is SMNVEV (reference sequence). TCRdb fed the 5' RACE reads into MiXCR, producing one record per CDR3 protein. This table has under 550,000 distinct CDR3 sequences, roughly 26% appearing once. The receptor was isolated from a male donor with ankylosing spondylitis. The chain couples TRBV27 to TRBJ2-3; 11 nucleotides align to TRBD2. Sequencing used blood, either unsorted or a sorted T cell fraction (not recorded which). In DNA form, the CDR3 reads TGTGCCAGCAGTCCCCTGGGACTAGCGGCATTTAGCACAGATACGCAGTATTTT. Its translation: CASSPLGLAAFSTDTQYF.